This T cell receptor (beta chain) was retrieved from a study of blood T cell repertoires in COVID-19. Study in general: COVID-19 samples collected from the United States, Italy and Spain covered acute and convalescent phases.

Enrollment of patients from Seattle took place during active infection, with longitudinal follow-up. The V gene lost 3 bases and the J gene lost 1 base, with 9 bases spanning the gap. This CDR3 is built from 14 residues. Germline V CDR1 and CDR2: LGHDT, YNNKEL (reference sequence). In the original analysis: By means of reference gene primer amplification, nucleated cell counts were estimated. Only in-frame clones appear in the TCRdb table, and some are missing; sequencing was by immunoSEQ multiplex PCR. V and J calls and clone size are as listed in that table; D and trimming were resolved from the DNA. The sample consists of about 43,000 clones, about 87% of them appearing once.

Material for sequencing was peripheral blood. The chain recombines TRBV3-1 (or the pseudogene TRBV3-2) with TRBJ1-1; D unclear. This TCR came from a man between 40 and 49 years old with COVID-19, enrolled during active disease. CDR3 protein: CASSHSRANTEAFF. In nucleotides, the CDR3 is TGTGCCAGCAGCCATAGCAGAGCGAACACTGAAGCTTTCTTT.